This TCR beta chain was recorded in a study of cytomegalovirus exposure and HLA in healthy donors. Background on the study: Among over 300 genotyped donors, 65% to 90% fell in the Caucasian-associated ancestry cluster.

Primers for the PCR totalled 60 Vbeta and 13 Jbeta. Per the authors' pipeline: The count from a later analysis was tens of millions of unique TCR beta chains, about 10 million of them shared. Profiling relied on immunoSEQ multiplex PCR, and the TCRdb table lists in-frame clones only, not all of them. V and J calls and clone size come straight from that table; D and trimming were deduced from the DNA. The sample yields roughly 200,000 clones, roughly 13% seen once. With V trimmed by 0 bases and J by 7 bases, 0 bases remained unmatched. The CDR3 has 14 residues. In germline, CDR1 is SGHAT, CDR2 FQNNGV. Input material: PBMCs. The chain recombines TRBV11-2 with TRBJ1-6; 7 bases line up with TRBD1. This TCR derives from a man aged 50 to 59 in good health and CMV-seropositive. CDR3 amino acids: CASSLEQGNSPLHF. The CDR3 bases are TGTGCCAGCAGCTTAGAACAGGGGAATTCACCCCTCCACTTT.